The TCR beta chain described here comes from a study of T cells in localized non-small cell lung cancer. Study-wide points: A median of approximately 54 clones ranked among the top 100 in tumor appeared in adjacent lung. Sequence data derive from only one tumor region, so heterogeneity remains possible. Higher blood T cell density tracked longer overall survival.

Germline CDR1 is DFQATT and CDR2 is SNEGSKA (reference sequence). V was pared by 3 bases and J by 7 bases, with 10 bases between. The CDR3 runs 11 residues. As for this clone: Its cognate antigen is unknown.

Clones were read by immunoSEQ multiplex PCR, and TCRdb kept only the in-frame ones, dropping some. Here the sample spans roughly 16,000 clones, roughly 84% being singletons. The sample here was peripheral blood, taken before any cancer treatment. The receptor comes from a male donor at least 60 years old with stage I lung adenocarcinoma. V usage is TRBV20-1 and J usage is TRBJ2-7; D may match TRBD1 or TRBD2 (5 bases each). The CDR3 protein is CSASGTREQYF. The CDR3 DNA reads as TGCAGTGCTAGTGGGACCCGAGAGCAGTACTTC.